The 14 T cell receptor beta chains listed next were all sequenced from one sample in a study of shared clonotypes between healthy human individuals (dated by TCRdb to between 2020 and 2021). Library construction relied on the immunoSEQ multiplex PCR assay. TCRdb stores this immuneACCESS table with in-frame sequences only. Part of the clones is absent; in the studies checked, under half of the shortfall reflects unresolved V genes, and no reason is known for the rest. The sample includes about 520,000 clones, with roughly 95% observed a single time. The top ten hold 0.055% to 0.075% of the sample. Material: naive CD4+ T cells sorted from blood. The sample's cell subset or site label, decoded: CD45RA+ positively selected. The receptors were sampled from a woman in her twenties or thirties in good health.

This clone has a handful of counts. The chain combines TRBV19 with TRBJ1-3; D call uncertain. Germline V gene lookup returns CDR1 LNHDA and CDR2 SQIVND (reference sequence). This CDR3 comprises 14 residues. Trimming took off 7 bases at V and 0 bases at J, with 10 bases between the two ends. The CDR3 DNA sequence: TGTGCCAGTATCATCCACAGCTCTGGAAACACCATATATTTT. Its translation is CASIIHSSGNTIYF.

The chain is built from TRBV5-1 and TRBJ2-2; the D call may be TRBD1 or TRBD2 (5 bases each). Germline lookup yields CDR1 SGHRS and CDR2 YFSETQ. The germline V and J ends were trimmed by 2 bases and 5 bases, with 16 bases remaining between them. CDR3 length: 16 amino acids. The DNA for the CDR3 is TGCGCCAGCAGCTTTAGTCCAGGGAGATTTACCGGGGAGCTGTTTTTT. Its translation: CASSFSPGRFTGELFF.

CDR3 in DNA: TGTGCCATCAGTGAAGGGCGAGGGGAGCAGTACTTC. Residues: CAISEGRGEQYF. The genes are TRBV10-3 and TRBJ2-7, with D perhaps matching TRBD2 (5 bases). This CDR3 comprises 12 residues. Germline V gene sequence: CDR1 ENHRY, CDR2 SYGVKD. The germline V and J ends were trimmed by 3 bases and 7 bases, with 10 bases remaining between them.

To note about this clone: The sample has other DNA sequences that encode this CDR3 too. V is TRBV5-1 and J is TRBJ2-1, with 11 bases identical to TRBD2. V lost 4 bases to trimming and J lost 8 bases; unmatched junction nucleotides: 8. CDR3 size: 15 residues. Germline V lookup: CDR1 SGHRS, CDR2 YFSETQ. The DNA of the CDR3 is TGCGCCAGCAGCGCTACTAGCGGGAGTTTCGATGAGCAGTTCTTC. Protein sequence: CASSATSGSFDEQFF.

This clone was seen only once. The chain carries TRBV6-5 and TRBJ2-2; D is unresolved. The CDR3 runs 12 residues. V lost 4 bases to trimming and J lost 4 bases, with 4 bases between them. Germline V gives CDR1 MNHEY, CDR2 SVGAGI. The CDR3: CASSFSTGELFF. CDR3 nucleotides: TGTGCCAGCAGTTTCTCCACCGGGGAGCTGTTTTTT.

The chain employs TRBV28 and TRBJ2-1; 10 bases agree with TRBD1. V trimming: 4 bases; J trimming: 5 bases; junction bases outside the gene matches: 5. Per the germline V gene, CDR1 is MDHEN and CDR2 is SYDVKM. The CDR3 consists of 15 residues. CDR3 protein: CASSSPGQGDNEQFF. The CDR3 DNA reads TGTGCCAGCAGTTCCCCTGGACAGGGGGACAATGAGCAGTTCTTC.

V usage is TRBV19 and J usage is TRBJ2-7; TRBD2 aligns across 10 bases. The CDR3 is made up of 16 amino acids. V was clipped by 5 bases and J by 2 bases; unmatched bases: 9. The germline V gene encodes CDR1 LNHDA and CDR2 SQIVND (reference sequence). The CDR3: CASSSTSGKGPYEQYF. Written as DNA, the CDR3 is TGTGCCAGTAGTTCTACTAGCGGGAAAGGTCCCTACGAGCAGTACTTC.

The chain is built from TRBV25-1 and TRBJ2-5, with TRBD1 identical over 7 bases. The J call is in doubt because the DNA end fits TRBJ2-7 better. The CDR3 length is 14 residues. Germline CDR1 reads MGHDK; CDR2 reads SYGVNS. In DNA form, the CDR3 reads TGTGCCAGCAGTGAATTAACAGGGGACCACGAGCAGTACTTC. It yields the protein CASSELTGDHEQYF.

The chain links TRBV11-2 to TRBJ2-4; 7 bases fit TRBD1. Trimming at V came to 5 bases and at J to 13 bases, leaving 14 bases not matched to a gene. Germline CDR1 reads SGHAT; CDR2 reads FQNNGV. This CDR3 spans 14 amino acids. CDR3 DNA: TGTGCCAGCAGCCCAGTTCTGGCCCCGGGACAGCAGTACTTC. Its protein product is CASSPVLAPGQQYF.

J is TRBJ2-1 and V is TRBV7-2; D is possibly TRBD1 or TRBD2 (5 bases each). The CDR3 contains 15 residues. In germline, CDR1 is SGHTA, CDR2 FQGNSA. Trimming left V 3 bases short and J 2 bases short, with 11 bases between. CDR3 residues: CASSLLRDPYNEQFF. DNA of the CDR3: TGTGCCAGCAGCTTGCTCAGGGACCCCTACAATGAGCAGTTCTTC.

In DNA, the CDR3 is TGTGCCAGCTCACCGCTTTTGACTAGCGGGAAGGCAGATACGCAGTATTTT. Protein: CASSPLLTSGKADTQYF. The chain carries TRBV18 and TRBJ2-3, with 11 nucleotides matching TRBD2. The germline V gene has CDR1 KGHSH and CDR2 LQKENI. This CDR3 has 17 amino acids. V was clipped by 3 bases and J by 4 bases; unmatched bases: 9.

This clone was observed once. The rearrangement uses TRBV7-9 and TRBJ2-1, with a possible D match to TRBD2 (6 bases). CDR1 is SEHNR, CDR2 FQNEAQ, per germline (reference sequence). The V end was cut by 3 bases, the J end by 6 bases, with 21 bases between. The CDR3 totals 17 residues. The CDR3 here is CASSLALSRELSNEQFF. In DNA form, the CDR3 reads TGTGCCAGCAGCTTGGCCCTTTCTCGGGAGTTGAGCAATGAGCAGTTCTTC.

The CDR3 loop is CASSPGQGEYEQYF. The CDR3 DNA follows: TGTGCCAGCAGCCCAGGACAGGGAGAATACGAGCAGTACTTC. The V and J genes are TRBV4-2 and TRBJ2-7; 8 nucleotides agree with TRBD1. Germline CDR1 LGHNA, CDR2 YNFKEQ. The CDR3 is 14 residues long. The V segment lost 4 bases and the J segment 4 bases; nucleotides outside the gene matches: 6.

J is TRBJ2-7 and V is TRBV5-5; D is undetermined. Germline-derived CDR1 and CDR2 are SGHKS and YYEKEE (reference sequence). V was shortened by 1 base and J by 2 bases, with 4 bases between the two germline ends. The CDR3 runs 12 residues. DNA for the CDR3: TGTGCCAGCAGCTTGTATACCTACGAGCAGTACTTC. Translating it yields CASSLYTYEQYF.